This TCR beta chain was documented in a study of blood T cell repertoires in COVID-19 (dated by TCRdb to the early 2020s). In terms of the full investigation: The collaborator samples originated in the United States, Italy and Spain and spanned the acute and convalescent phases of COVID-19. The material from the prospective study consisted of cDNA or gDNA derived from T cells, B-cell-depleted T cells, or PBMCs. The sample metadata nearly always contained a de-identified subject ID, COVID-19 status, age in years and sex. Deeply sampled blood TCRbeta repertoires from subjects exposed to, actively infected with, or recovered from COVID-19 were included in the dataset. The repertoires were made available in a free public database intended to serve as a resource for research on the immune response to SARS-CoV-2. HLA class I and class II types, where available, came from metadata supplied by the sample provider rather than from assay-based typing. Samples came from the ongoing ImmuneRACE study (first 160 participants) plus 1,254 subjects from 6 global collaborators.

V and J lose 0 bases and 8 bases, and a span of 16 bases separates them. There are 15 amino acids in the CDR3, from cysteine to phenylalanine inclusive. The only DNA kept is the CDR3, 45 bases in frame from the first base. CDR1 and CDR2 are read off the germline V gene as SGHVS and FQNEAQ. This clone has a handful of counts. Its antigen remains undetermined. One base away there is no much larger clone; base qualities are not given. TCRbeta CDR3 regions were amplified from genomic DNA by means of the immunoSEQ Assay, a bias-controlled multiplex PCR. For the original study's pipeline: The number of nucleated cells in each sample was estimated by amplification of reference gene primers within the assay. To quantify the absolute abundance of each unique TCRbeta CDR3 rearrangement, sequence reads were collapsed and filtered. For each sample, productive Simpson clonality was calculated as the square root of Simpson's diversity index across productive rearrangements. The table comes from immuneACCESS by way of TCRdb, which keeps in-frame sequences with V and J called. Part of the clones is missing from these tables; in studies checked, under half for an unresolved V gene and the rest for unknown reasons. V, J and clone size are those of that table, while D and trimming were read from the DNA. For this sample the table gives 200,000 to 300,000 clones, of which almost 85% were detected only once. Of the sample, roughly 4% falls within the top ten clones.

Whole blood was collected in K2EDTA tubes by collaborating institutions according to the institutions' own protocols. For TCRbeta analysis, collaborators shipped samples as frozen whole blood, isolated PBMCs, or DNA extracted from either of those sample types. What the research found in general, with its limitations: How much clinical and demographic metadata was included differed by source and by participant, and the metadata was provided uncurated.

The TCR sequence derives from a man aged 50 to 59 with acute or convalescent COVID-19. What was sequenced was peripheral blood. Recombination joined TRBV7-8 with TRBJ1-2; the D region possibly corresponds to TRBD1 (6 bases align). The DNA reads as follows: TGTGCCAGCAGCTTAGCTTACGACAGGTCTCTCGGCTACACCTTC. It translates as CASSLAYDRSLGYTF.